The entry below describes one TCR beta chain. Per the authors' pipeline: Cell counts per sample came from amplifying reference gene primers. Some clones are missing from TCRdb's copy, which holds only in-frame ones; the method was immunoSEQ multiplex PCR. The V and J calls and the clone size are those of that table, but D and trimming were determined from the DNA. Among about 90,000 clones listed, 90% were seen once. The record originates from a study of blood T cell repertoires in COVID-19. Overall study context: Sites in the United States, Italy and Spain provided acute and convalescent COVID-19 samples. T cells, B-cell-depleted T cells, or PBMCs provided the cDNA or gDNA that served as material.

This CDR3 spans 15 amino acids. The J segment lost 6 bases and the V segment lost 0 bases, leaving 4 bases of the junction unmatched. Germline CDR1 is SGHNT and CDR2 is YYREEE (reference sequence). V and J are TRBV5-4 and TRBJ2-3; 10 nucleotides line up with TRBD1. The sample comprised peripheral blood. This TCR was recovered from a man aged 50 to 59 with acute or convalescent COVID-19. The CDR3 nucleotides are TGTGCCAGCAGCTTGGGGACAGGGGGTTCGGATACGCAGTATTTT. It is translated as CASSLGTGGSDTQYF.